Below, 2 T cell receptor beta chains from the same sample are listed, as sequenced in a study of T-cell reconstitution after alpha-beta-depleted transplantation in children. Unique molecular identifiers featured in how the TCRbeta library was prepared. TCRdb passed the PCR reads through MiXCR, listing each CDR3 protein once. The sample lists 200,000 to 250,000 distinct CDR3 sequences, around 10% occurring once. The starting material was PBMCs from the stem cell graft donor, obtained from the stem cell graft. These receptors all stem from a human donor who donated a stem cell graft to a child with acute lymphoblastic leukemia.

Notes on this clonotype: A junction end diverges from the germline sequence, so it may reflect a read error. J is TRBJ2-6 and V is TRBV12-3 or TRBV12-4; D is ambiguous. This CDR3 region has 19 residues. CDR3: CASCFIIGSVGAGANVLTF. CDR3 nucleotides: TGTGCCAGCTGTTTTATCATTGGATCCGTTGGGGCTGGGGCCAACGTCCTGACTTTC.

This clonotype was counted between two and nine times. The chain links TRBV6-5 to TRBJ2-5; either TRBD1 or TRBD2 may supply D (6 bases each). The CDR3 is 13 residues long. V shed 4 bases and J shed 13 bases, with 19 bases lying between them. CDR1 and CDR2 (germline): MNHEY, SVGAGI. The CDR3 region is CASSSSRGLSSYF. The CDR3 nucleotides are TGTGCCAGCAGTTCCAGCCGGGGGCTCTCCTCGTACTTC.